The T cell receptor beta chain under discussion was sequenced for a study of T-cell reconstitution after alpha-beta-depleted transplantation in children. CDR3 length: 17 amino acids. Trimming left V 1 base short and J 1 base short, with 14 bases between. CDR1 is SGHVS and CDR2 is FNYEAQ in the germline V gene. The TCRbeta library was prepared with unique molecular identifiers. In TCRdb, the PCR reads were re-called with MiXCR into one record per CDR3 protein. The data contain over 550,000 distinct CDR3 sequences, about 10% of them seen just once; the ten biggest clones take up 3.5% to 5%. There are a few counts of this clonotype.

This specimen was PBMCs from the stem cell graft donor, taken from the stem cell graft. The receptor was isolated from a human donor who donated a stem cell graft to a child with acute myeloid leukemia. The chain carries TRBV7-6 and TRBJ1-3; D remains unclear. DNA of the CDR3: TGTGCCAGCAGCTTAGGGGCAGTCTCCTCTTCTGGAAACACCATATATTTT. Translation: CASSLGAVSSSGNTIYF.